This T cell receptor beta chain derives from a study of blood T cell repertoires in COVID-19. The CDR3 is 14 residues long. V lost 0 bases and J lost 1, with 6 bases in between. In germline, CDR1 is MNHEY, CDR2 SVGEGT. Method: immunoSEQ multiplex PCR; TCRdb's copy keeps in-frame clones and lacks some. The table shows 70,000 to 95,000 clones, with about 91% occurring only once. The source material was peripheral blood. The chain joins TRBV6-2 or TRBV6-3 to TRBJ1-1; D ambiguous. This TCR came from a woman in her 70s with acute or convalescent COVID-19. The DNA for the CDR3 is TGTGCCAGCAGTTACTCTCGACAGAACACTGAAGCTTTCTTT. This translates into CASSYSRQNTEAFF.